The 30 T cell receptor beta chains listed next were all sequenced from one sample in a study of blood T cells in healthy people across ages (dated by TCRdb to 2014 to 2015). Library method: 5' RACE. The instrument given in TCRdb is Illumina HiSeq 2500. A second PCR of roughly 6 to 12 cycles was run with a J-beta primer mix and a sample-barcoded 5' primer. Using fastp at Q25 and MiXCR, TCRdb reprocessed the public reads and kept productive beta chains. Rows merge per CDR3 protein into single entries with the most common DNA and genes. Recorded for this sample are hundreds of thousands of distinct CDR3 sequences; around 25% of them occurred a single time. The ten largest clonotypes hold 9% to 9.5% of the sample. The data were also submitted as part of a second study, on T cells of mothers and their children.

Material: blood. These TCRs come from a boy aged 10-17 years in good health.

The gene calls are TRBV28 and TRBJ2-5; D unresolved. This CDR3 contains 12 residues. Germline CDR1 and CDR2: MDHEN and SYDVKM. The ends were cut back, 9 bases at V and 5 bases at J, with 13 bases in the middle. The CDR3 DNA reads as TGTGCCAGTTCGGCCGTGAGGGAGACCCAGTACTTC. Protein product: CASSAVRETQYF.

Comment on this clonotype: Sequence at one end of the junction differs from germline and may be a read error. V gene TRBV6-2 or TRBV6-3 combines with J gene TRBJ2-5; possibly TRBD2 for D (5 bases). The closer fit of TRBJ2-1 to the DNA end suggests the J call may be wrong. CDR1 is MNHEY, CDR2 SVGEGT, per germline. CDR3 length: 14 amino acids. In DNA form, the CDR3 reads TGTGCCAGCAGTGACTCGGTAGGGAGCAATGAGCAGTTCTTC. It specifies CASSDSVGSNEQFF.

CDR3 nucleotide sequence: TGTGCCAGCAGCCAACCCTCCTCGGGGAACGAGACCCAGTACTTC. This translates into CASSQPSSGNETQYF. The gene calls are TRBV3-1 and TRBJ2-5; possibly TRBD2 for D (5 bases). Germline values: CDR1 LGHDT, CDR2 YNNKEL (reference sequence). Between the trimmed V and J ends, which lost 2 bases and 5 bases, there was a span of 15 bases. This CDR3 spans 15 amino acids.

This clonotype has more than one count but fewer than ten. The chain is built from TRBV12-3 or TRBV12-4 and TRBJ2-3; a possible D gene is TRBD1 (6 bases). This CDR3 region has 17 residues. The V gene lost 3 bases and the J gene lost 2 bases, with 18 bases spanning the gap. The CDR3 spells CASSFQSGEATTDTQYF. Here the CDR3 DNA reads TGTGCCAGCAGTTTCCAATCAGGGGAAGCCACCACAGATACGCAGTATTTT.

This clonotype occurred a few times. The CDR3 DNA reads TGTGCCAGCAGTCTACGACAGGGGCCAGATACGCAGTATTTT. Translating gives CASSLRQGPDTQYF. The rearrangement links TRBV6-1 to TRBJ2-3, with 8 bases that match TRBD1. Trimming at V came to 5 bases and at J to 4 bases, leaving 5 bases not matched to a gene. Per the germline V gene, CDR1 is MNHNS and CDR2 is SASEGT. There are 14 residues in the CDR3.

The chain recombines TRBV7-2 with TRBJ2-7, with 13 bases lining up with TRBD2. CDR3 size: 17 residues. The V gene end was trimmed by 5 bases and the J gene end by 2 bases; junction bases not matched to a gene: 9. CDR1 is SGHTA and CDR2 is FQGNSA in the germline V gene. Written as DNA, the CDR3 is TGTGCCAGCAGCGTCGGGACTAGCGGGGTTAGGCCCTACGAGCAGTACTTC. This sequence encodes CASSVGTSGVRPYEQYF. Full variable domain (missing parts from reference TRBV7-2 and TRBJ2-7): GAGVSQSPSNKVTEKGKDVELRCDPISGHTALYWYRQSLGQGLEFLIYFQGNSAPDKSGLPSDRFSAERTGGSVSTLTIQRTQQEDSAVYLCASSVGTSGVRPYEQYFGPGTRLTVT.

This clonotype was seen more than once but under ten times. CDR3: CATSDFVGGPSTDTQYF. The CDR3 nucleotides are TGTGCCACCAGTGATTTTGTAGGGGGCCCTAGCACAGATACGCAGTATTTT. The chain has TRBV24-1 and TRBJ2-3; 7 bases are a match to TRBD1. V was pared by 1 base and J by 0 bases, with 6 bases of the junction left unmatched. Germline values: CDR1 KGHDR, CDR2 SFDVKD. The CDR3 has 17 residues.

This clonotype was seen more than once but under ten times. This rearrangement joins TRBV29-1 to TRBJ2-7; 8 positions match TRBD1. After removal of 6 bases from V and 1 base from J, the junction contained 11 bases not matched to a gene. The CDR3 runs to 15 residues. Germline V CDR1 and CDR2: SQVTM, ANQGSEA. The CDR3 region has the DNA TGCAGCGTAGTCGACAGGGGCGAGAGTTCCTACGAGCAGTACTTC. It codes for CSVVDRGESSYEQYF.

The chain is built from TRBV14 and TRBJ1-2; perhaps TRBD1 as D (5 bases). Germline values: CDR1 SGHDN, CDR2 FVKESK. This CDR3 region has 13 residues. V was clipped by 2 bases and J by 4 bases, with 8 bases between them. This chain's CDR3 is CASSQQGSYGYTF. CDR3 DNA sequence: TGTGCCAGCAGCCAACAGGGCTCCTATGGCTACACCTTC.

This clonotype was found a few times. The chain is built from TRBV27 and TRBJ2-2; weak D call: TRBD2 (6 bases). The length of the CDR3 is 17 residues. V was pared by 0 bases and J by 3 bases, with 14 bases between. Germline values: CDR1 MNHEY, CDR2 SMNVEV (reference sequence). The CDR3 DNA sequence: TGTGCCAGCAGTTTATCCGTCCCAGCGGGCTACACCGGGGAGCTGTTTTTT. As protein: CASSLSVPAGYTGELFF.

In its sample, this clonotype was seen a few times. The chain has TRBV9 and TRBJ2-7; 8 bases agree with TRBD2. Germline CDR1 and CDR2: SGDLS and YYNGEE. CDR3 size: 16 residues. The V segment lost 3 bases and the J segment 1 base; nucleotides outside the gene matches: 9. CDR3 protein: CASSEAPERGSYEQYF. CDR3 DNA sequence: TGTGCCAGCAGCGAGGCCCCTGAGCGGGGGTCCTACGAGCAGTACTTC.

This chain joins TRBV2 and TRBJ1-2; a weak D match, TRBD1 (6 bases). This CDR3 spans 14 amino acids. CDR1 is SNHLY, CDR2 FYNNEI, per germline. Trimming removed 6 bases from V and 3 bases from J, with 14 bases in between. CDR3 protein: CASSVGRGDYGYTF. CDR3 sequence (DNA): TGTGCCAGCAGCGTTGGGAGGGGGGACTATGGCTACACCTTC.

The table lists this clonotype with a few counts. The chain combines TRBV18 with TRBJ2-5, with D tentatively TRBD2 (5 bases). The J call is in doubt because the DNA end fits TRBJ2-7 better. The CDR3 has 14 residues. Germline CDR1 KGHSH, CDR2 LQKENI. The CDR3 reads CASSPRGLPYEQYF. CDR3 sequence (DNA): TGTGCCAGCTCACCACGAGGGTTGCCCTACGAGCAGTACTTC.

There are a few counts of this clonotype. V and J are TRBV29-1 and TRBJ2-5; 7 nucleotides match TRBD1. J lost 3 bases, V lost 6 bases, and 7 bases had no gene match. Germline lookup yields CDR1 SQVTM and CDR2 ANQGSEA. CDR3 length: 13 amino acids. The CDR3 loop reads CSVRAGTEETQYF. The CDR3 coding sequence is TGCAGCGTCCGAGCCGGGACAGAAGAGACCCAGTACTTC.

There are a few counts of this clonotype. CDR3 coding DNA: TGCAGTGCTAGGGACAGCTACAATGAGCAGTTCTTC. It yields the protein CSARDSYNEQFF. This chain connects TRBV20-1 to TRBJ2-1; a weak D match, TRBD1 (6 bases). The CDR3 covers 12 residues. From germline, CDR1 is DFQATT and CDR2 SNEGSKA (reference sequence). Trimming pared 3 bases from V and 3 bases from J, leaving 6 bases between.

The V call is TRBV28, the J call TRBJ2-7, with D perhaps matching TRBD2 (5 bases). There are 14 residues in the CDR3. Trimming pared 4 bases from V and 7 bases from J, leaving 17 bases between. Germline CDR1 MDHEN, CDR2 SYDVKM. The CDR3: CASSSHLGVGEQYF. As DNA, the CDR3 is TGTGCCAGCAGTTCCCACCTCGGGGTTGGGGAGCAGTACTTC.

This clonotype was counted a few times. The chain employs TRBV7-9 and TRBJ2-5, with TRBD2 identical over 7 bases. The J call may be mistaken, given a closer DNA end match to TRBJ2-7. CDR1 is SEHNR, CDR2 FQNEAQ, per germline (reference sequence). This CDR3 contains 14 residues. Here the CDR3 reads CASSTLARTYEQYF. In DNA form, the CDR3 reads TGTGCCAGCAGCACACTAGCGAGAACCTACGAGCAGTACTTC.

This clonotype was seen more than once but under ten times. The chain couples TRBV11-2 to TRBJ2-7; D may be TRBD2 (5 bases). The germline V gene encodes CDR1 SGHAT and CDR2 FQNNGV. CDR3 length: 12 amino acids. Trimming removed 6 bases at V and 4 bases at J, with 10 bases between. CDR3 in DNA: TGTGCCAGCAGTGTCTCGGGGTACGAGCAGTACTTC. It specifies CASSVSGYEQYF. The whole variable domain, filled in from reference TRBV11-2 and TRBJ2-7, reads EAGVAQSPRYKIIEKRQSVAFWCNPISGHATLYWYQQILGQGPKLLIQFQNNGVVDDSQLPKDRFSAERLKGVDSTLKIQPAKLEDSAVYLCASSVSGYEQYFGPGTRLTVT.

CDR3 sequence: CASSIGLASGANVLTF. As DNA, the CDR3 is TGTGCCAGCAGTATAGGACTAGCCTCCGGGGCCAACGTCCTGACTTTC. The chain is built from TRBV6-6 and TRBJ2-6, with 8 bases aligning to TRBD2. The germline V gene encodes CDR1 MNHNY and CDR2 SVGAGI (reference sequence). Unmatched junction bases numbered 7, after V lost 5 bases and J lost 4 bases. The CDR3 has 16 amino acids.

The rearrangement uses TRBV7-2 and TRBJ2-1; D is unclear. TRBJ2-5 matches the DNA end more closely, so the J call is doubtful. The CDR3 runs 15 residues. The germline V gene has CDR1 SGHTA and CDR2 FQGNSA. The CDR3 is CASSLGATSPETQYF. The CDR3 DNA reads TGTGCCAGCAGCTTAGGGGCGACCTCGCCAGAGACCCAGTACTTC.

The chain couples TRBV20-1 to TRBJ2-5, with D hard to call. CDR3 size: 14 residues. With 6 bases removed from V and 1 base from J, the gap between germline ends came to 15 bases. Germline V gene lookup returns CDR1 DFQATT and CDR2 SNEGSKA (reference sequence). The DNA for the CDR3 is TGCAGTGCCGACCTCCCTCCCTTCCAAGAGACCCAGTACTTC. Protein: CSADLPPFQETQYF.

This clonotype was observed a handful of times. This chain links TRBV29-1 with TRBJ2-5; 8 bases match TRBD2. Near its end, the DNA agrees better with TRBJ2-7, so the J call may be wrong. The CDR3 is 14 residues long. The germline V gene has CDR1 SQVTM and CDR2 ANQGSEA. CDR3 bases: TGCAGCGTTGATGTTGCTAGCGGGTCATACGAGCAGTACTTC. It yields the protein CSVDVASGSYEQYF.

J is TRBJ2-5 and V is TRBV12-3 or TRBV12-4; TRBD2 agrees at 9 bases. V shed 6 bases and J 2 bases; nucleotides not matched to a gene: 16. The CDR3 sequence is 18 residues long. The CDR3 is CASRRLGSGGRNQETQYF. DNA for the CDR3: TGTGCCAGCAGACGACTAGGAAGCGGGGGGCGGAATCAAGAGACCCAGTACTTC.

This clonotype has a handful of counts. The rearrangement links TRBV12-3 or TRBV12-4 to TRBJ1-2; TRBD1 is a possible D gene (5 bases). The V end was cut by 10 bases, the J end by 4 bases, with 10 bases between. The CDR3 loop spans 11 amino acids. The CDR3 nucleotides read TGTGCCAACGTCCAGGGCTATGGCTACACCTTC. Translating gives CANVQGYGYTF.

The chain recombines TRBV5-6 with TRBJ2-5; TRBD1 matches at 8 bases. Judging by the DNA end, TRBJ2-7 fits better; the J call may be wrong. This CDR3 has 14 amino acids. Germline V gene data show CDR1 as SGHDT and CDR2 as YYEEEE. In nucleotides, the CDR3 is TGTGCCAGCAGCTCCGGGACAGGTTCAACCGAGCAGTACTTC. Protein sequence: CASSSGTGSTEQYF.

As DNA, the CDR3 is TGCAGCGTTTCGCCCGGGACTAACTATGGCTACACCTTC. This codes for CSVSPGTNYGYTF. The gene calls are TRBV29-1 and TRBJ1-2; D is undetermined. The germline V and J ends were trimmed by 5 bases and 0 bases, with 10 bases remaining between them. CDR1 is SQVTM, CDR2 ANQGSEA, per germline. The length of the CDR3 is 13 residues.

This rearrangement joins TRBV6-1 to TRBJ2-5; tentative D call: TRBD1 (5 bases). Germline CDR1 reads MNHNS; CDR2 reads SASEGT. The CDR3 is 15 amino acids. V shed 1 base and J shed 3 bases, with 12 bases lying between them. CDR3 DNA sequence: TGTGCCAGCAGTGAAGAGGCAGGGCTCGAAGAGACCCAGTACTTC. Residues: CASSEEAGLEETQYF.

On this clonotype: A junction end diverges from the germline sequence, so it may reflect a read error. The V call is TRBV15, the J call TRBJ2-7, with D perhaps matching TRBD1 (6 bases). In germline, CDR1 is LNHNV, CDR2 YYDKDF (reference sequence). This CDR3 is 13 amino acids long. Here the CDR3 reads CTTSQGGAHEQYF. In DNA, the CDR3 is TGTACCACCAGCCAAGGGGGAGCTCACGAGCAGTACTTC.

This clonotype was seen repeatedly, ten times or more. This chain uses TRBV28 with TRBJ2-1; perhaps D is TRBD1 or TRBD2 (6 bases each). The CDR3 runs 15 residues. V lost 3 bases and J lost 0, with 9 bases in between. Germline V gives CDR1 MDHEN, CDR2 SYDVKM. The CDR3 DNA sequence: TGTGCCAGCAGTTTTGGGGGGCTCTCCTACAATGAGCAGTTCTTC. It translates to CASSFGGLSYNEQFF.

J is TRBJ2-7 and V is TRBV12-3 or TRBV12-4; weak D call: TRBD2 (6 bases). Trimming took 7 bases from V and 2 from J, leaving 18 bases between them. The CDR3 sequence is 15 residues long. CDR3 DNA sequence: TGTGCCAGCACTCCAAGTGGCGGGGTGCCCTACGAGCAGTACTTC. The encoded protein is CASTPSGGVPYEQYF.